A selection of T cell receptor beta chains follows, all from one sample in a study of breast tumors, draining lymph nodes, adjacent tissues. TCRdb processed the multiplex PCR reads anew with MiXCR; each CDR3 protein has one entry. The data show around 290,000 distinct CDR3 sequences, about 33% seen once. Sample: axillary lymph node tissue. Every receptor here comes from a female donor with breast cancer. Some clones in this sample may be carry-over from other donors' samples. CDR3s include the opening cysteine and the closing phenylalanine or tryptophan. A D gene is named only where the DNA matches it firmly. Expanded clones get a size class; other rows say once, few or many, or leave the size out.

D	J	size	V	DNA	CDR3
NA	TRBJ1-3	many	TRBV20-1	TGCAGTGCCTCGACAGGAACTGGAAACACCATATATTTT	CSASTGTGNTIYF
NA	TRBJ2-2	many	TRBV7-9	TGTGCCAGCAGCTTGGGTCAGGGGGGGACCGGGGAGCTGTTTTTT	CASSLGQGGTGELFF
TRBD1	TRBJ2-7	many	TRBV7-6	TGTGCCAGCAGCTTAGAGGGGACAGGGTCCTACGAGCAGTACTTC	CASSLEGTGSYEQYF
NA	TRBJ1-5	NA	TRBV5-1	TGCGCCAGCAGCTTGGGGGGCGGGAGTACGGAGACCCAGCATTTT	CASSLGGGSTETQHF
NA	TRBJ2-2	NA	TRBV6-6	TGTGCCAGCAGTCACTCGGGAGCGGGGAACACCGGGGAGCTGTTTTTT	CASSHSGAGNTGELFF
NA	TRBJ1-6	many	TRBV27	TGTGCCAGCACCCTGGGGGCAGGTCGTGGGATTTCACCCCTCCACTTT	CASTLGAGRGISPLHF
NA	TRBJ1-2	many	TRBV20-1	TGCAGTGCTAGAATTAGAGACTGGTACTATGGCTACACCTTC	CSARIRDWYYGYTF
TRBD2	TRBJ2-2	many	TRBV11-2	TGTGCCAGCACCCCACCAGGCCTAGCGGTTACCGGGGAGCTGTTTTTT	CASTPPGLAVTGELFF
NA	TRBJ2-6	NA	TRBV12-5	TGTGCCAGCAGCTTAGCTTGGACAGCTCCTGGGGCCAACGTCCTGACTTTC	CASSLAWTAPGANVLTF
NA	TRBJ1-5	many	TRBV6-1	TGTGCCAGCAGTGAAGCCACCAGCAATCAGCCCCAGCATTTT	CASSEATSNQPQHF
NA	TRBJ1-2	few	TRBV6-2/TRBV6-3	TGTGCCAGCAGTCCGACGCCCGGGGCCGGCTACACCTTC	CASSPTPGAGYTF
NA	TRBJ1-2	many	TRBV9	TGTGCCAGCAGCGTAGGGCAGACTGTGTATGGCTACACCTTC	CASSVGQTVYGYTF
NA	TRBJ2-5	NA	TRBV4-2	TGTGCCAGCAGCCAAGATATGGGGTCCCAAGAGACCCAGTACTTC	CASSQDMGSQETQYF
NA	TRBJ1-2	many	TRBV10-3	TGTGCCATCAGCCAGGACAGAAGCTACACCTTC	CAISQDRSYTF